The 14 T cell receptor beta chains given below trace back to one sample, sequenced in a study of CD8 T cells in Susac syndrome. With random hexamers, reverse transcription was performed on about 0.5 to 1 ug of RNA. MiXCR, applied by TCRdb to the immunoSEQ multiplex PCR reads, yields one record per CDR3 protein. The sample yields around 150,000 distinct CDR3 sequences, about 94% seen once. Sequencing input: CD4+ T cells from PBMCs. The origin of the receptors is a human donor in good health.

This clonotype was detected once. V and J are TRBV2 and TRBJ1-1; tentative D call: TRBD1 (5 bases). Germline loops: CDR1 SNHLY, CDR2 FYNNEI. V was trimmed by 0 bases and J by 8 bases, leaving 13 bases between them. The CDR3 spans 14 residues. CDR3: CASSEAVPGLEAFF. CDR3 bases: TGTGCCAGCAGTGAAGCGGTTCCGGGACTGGAAGCTTTCTTT.

The CDR3 region has the DNA TGCAGTGCTAGCCCCATGGGCACTGAAGCTTTCTTT. It specifies CSASPMGTEAFF. The J gene is TRBJ1-1, the V gene TRBV20-1; D is uncertain. V gave up 3 bases and J gave up 4 bases, with 9 bases separating them. The CDR3 length is 12 residues. Germline-derived CDR1 and CDR2 are DFQATT and SNEGSKA (reference sequence).

The chain carries TRBV29-1 and TRBJ2-7, with D uncertain. CDR1 is SQVTM, CDR2 ANQGSEA, per germline. The CDR3 runs 13 residues. Deletions cut 8 bases from V and 6 bases from J, with 20 bases between. CDR3 nucleotide sequence: TGCAGCCTCCAAGCCAACCTGGGCGGCGAGCAGTACTTC. Encoded protein: CSLQANLGGEQYF.

This sequence joins TRBV5-4 and TRBJ2-5, with TRBD2 as a possible D gene (7 bases). The CDR3 spans 13 residues. Germline CDR1 SGHNT, CDR2 YYREEE (reference sequence). The V end lost 4 bases, the J end lost 4 bases, and 11 bases lay between the germline ends. The CDR3 bases are TGTGCCAGCAGCGGGGGGGCCGGAGAGACCCAGTACTTC. Translating gives CASSGGAGETQYF.

The chain employs TRBV5-1 and TRBJ2-1, with D possibly TRBD1 on 6 matching bases. From germline, CDR1 is SGHRS and CDR2 YFSETQ. Deletions cut 4 bases from V and 2 bases from J, with 16 bases between. The CDR3 is made up of 16 amino acids. This CDR3 reads CASSPQARDTYNEQFF. DNA for the CDR3: TGCGCCAGCAGCCCACAGGCACGGGACACCTACAATGAGCAGTTCTTC.

The count of this clonotype is one. The rearrangement uses TRBV3-1 and TRBJ2-7; D might be TRBD2 (6 bases). V lost 5 bases to trimming and J lost 9 bases, with 17 bases between them. The CDR3 extends over 13 amino acids. From germline, CDR1 is LGHDT and CDR2 YNNKEL (reference sequence). The DNA of the CDR3 is TGTGCCAGCAGCGACGCTCGGAGGGACCCGCAGTACTTC. Protein sequence: CASSDARRDPQYF.

This rearrangement joins TRBV7-6 to TRBJ1-1; D is uncertain. Trimming removed 1 base at V and 0 bases at J, with 12 bases between. CDR3 length equals 16 residues. CDR1 is SGHVS and CDR2 is FNYEAQ in the germline V gene. CDR3 DNA: TGTGCCAGCAGCTTAGAAGTCTCGTCCATGAACACTGAAGCTTTCTTT. This encodes CASSLEVSSMNTEAFF.

The V and J genes are TRBV3-1 and TRBJ1-2; D is unclear. V lost 1 base and J lost 0, with 3 bases in between. The germline CDR1 and CDR2 sequences are LGHDT and YNNKEL (reference sequence). The CDR3 consists of 13 residues. The CDR3 protein is CASSQAANYGYTF. In DNA form, the CDR3 reads TGTGCCAGCAGCCAAGCAGCTAACTATGGCTACACCTTC. The full variable domain, in which reference TRBV3-1 and TRBJ1-2 provide the parts outside the CDR3, is DTAVSQTPKYLVTQMGNDKSIKCEQNLGHDTMYWYKQDSKKFLKIMFSYNNKELIINETVPNRFSPKSPDKAHLNLHINSLELGDSAVYFCASSQAANYGYTFGSGTRLTVV.

J is TRBJ1-2 and V is TRBV20-1; no clear D gene. CDR1 DFQATT and CDR2 SNEGSKA come from the germline V gene (reference sequence). Trimming took 1 base from V and 8 from J, leaving 11 bases between them. This CDR3 has 12 amino acids. The CDR3 DNA reads TGCAGTGCTAGAGCAAGAGTAAGGGGCTACACCTTC. Translating gives CSARARVRGYTF.

The V and J genes are TRBV5-4 and TRBJ2-3; the D gene could be TRBD1 or TRBD2 (6 bases each). The CDR3 loop spans 14 amino acids. CDR1 and CDR2 from the germline V gene are SGHNT and YYREEE (reference sequence). Deletions cut 4 bases from V and 3 bases from J, with 12 bases between. The CDR3 DNA is TGTGCCAGCAGCCAAAGGGGGGAGACAGATACGCAGTATTTT. Translated: CASSQRGETDTQYF.

In DNA, the CDR3 is TGCGCCAGCAGCTTGAAAGGGTTAGGCACTGAAGCTTTCTTT. Translation: CASSLKGLGTEAFF. J is TRBJ1-1 and V is TRBV5-1; D gene uncertain. The germline gives CDR1 SGHRS, CDR2 YFSETQ. The ends were cut back, 1 base at V and 4 bases at J, with 11 bases in the middle. This CDR3 comprises 14 residues.

The chain is built from TRBV11-2 and TRBJ1-2, with no clear D. Germline V lookup: CDR1 SGHAT, CDR2 FQNNGV. This CDR3 has 14 amino acids. Between the trimmed V and J ends, which lost 5 bases and 4 bases, there was a span of 14 bases. In nucleotides, the CDR3 is TGTGCCAGCAGCCCCGCAAGACCATCCTATGGCTACACCTTC. This sequence encodes CASSPARPSYGYTF.

This clonotype is a singleton in its sample. This chain uses TRBV6-6 with TRBJ1-5, with 8 bases lining up with TRBD1. V trimming: 7 bases; J trimming: 1 base; junction bases outside the gene matches: 6. In germline, CDR1 is MNHNY, CDR2 SVGAGI (reference sequence). The CDR3 is made up of 15 amino acids. The DNA for the CDR3 is TGTGCCAGCACGTTAACAGGGGGGAGCAATCAGCCCCAGCATTTT. This sequence encodes CASTLTGGSNQPQHF.

The V gene is TRBV18, the J gene TRBJ2-2; 7 nucleotides agree with TRBD2. Germline CDR1 KGHSH, CDR2 LQKENI. Trimming removed 0 bases from V and 1 base from J; junction bases left unmatched: 5. This CDR3 comprises 17 residues. The CDR3 sequence is CASSPPNAGENTGELFF. CDR3 nucleotides: TGTGCCAGCTCACCACCGAACGCGGGGGAGAACACCGGGGAGCTGTTTTTT.